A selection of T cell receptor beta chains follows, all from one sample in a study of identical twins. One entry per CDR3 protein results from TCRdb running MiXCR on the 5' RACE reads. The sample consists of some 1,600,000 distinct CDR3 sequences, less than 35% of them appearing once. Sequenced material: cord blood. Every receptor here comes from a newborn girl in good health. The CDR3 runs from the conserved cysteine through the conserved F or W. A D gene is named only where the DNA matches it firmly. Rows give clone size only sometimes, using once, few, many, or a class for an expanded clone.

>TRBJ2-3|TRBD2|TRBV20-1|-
TGCAGTGCCTTTAGCGGGAGTTTAAGAGATACGCAGTATTTT
CSAFSGSLRDTQYF
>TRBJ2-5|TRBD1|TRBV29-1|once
TGCAGCGGCCGGGACAGTCGGCAGTACTTC
CSGRDSRQYF
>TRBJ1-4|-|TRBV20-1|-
TGCAGTGCTCCTCGGACGGGACATAATGAAAAACTGTTTTTT
CSAPRTGHNEKLFF
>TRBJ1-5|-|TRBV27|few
TGTGCCAGCAGCGCCGTGGGGTATAGCAATCAGCCCCAGCATTTT
CASSAVGYSNQPQHF
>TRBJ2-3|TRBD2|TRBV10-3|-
TGTGCCATCACAGAGCGGGGGGGCACAGATACGCAGTATTTT
CAITERGGTDTQYF
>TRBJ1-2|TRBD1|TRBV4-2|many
TGTGCCAGCAGCCAAGGACAGGGTACCTATGGCTACACCTTC
CASSQGQGTYGYTF
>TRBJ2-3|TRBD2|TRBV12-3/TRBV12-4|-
TGTGCCAGCAGTTTTGGTCTAGCGGGGGGGCCGAGTACCGCAGATACGCAGTATTTT
CASSFGLAGGPSTADTQYF
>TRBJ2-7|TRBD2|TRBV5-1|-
TGCGCCAGCAGCGTCAGCGGGAGATACGGCGAGCAGTACTTC
CASSVSGRYGEQYF
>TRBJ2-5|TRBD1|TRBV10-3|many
TGTGCCATCGGACAGGGAGAGACCCAGTACTTC
CAIGQGETQYF
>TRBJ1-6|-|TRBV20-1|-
TGCAGTGCTATTAACCAGGGGTGGCGGTTAAATTCACCCCTCCACTTT
CSAINQGWRLNSPLHF
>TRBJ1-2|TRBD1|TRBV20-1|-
TGCAGTGCCCCGGGACAGGGGGTGCCCACCTATGGCTACACCTTC
CSAPGQGVPTYGYTF
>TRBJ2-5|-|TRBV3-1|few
TGTGCCAGCAGCCAAGGTCCAGGGTGGCAAGAGACCCAGTACTTC
CASSQGPGWQETQYF
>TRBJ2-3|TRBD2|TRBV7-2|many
TGTGCCAGCAGCTTCCGGACTAGCAGCACAGATACGCAGTATTTT
CASSFRTSSTDTQYF
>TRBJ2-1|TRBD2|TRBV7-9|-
TGTGCCAGCAGCTTAGTATCCCTTAAACGGGGGGAAGTCGAGCAGTTCTTC
CASSLVSLKRGEVEQFF
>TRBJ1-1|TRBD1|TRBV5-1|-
TGCGCCAGCAGCTGGAGGGACAGGAACACTGAAGCTTTCTTT
CASSWRDRNTEAFF
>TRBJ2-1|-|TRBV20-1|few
TGCAGTGCTAGTGTCGGCGATGAGCAGTTCTTC
CSASVGDEQFF
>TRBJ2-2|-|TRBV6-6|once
TGTGCCAGCAGTTACTCCAGGGGTCACGGGGAGCTGTTTTTT
CASSYSRGHGELFF
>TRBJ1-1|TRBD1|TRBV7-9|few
TGTGCCAGCAGCTTAGGTGGGCCTGGGGACAGGGTATCCACTGAAGCTTTCTTT
CASSLGGPGDRVSTEAFF
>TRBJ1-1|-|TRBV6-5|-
TGTGCCAGCAGTTACGGGTGGATAGGGAACACTGAAGCTTTCTTT
CASSYGWIGNTEAFF
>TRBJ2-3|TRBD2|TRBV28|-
TGTGCCAGCAGATTAGCGGGAAGACCAGATACGCAGTATTTT
CASRLAGRPDTQYF
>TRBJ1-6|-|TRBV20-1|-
TGCAGTGCTAGAGCAGGGACACCCCTCCACTTT
CSARAGTPLHF
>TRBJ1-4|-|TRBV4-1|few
TGCGCCAGCAGCCAAGATGGTATTGGAGGGGTAAAACTGTTTTTT
CASSQDGIGGVKLFF
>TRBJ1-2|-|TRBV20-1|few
TGCAGTGCTAGGGGCTGGAACTATGGCTACACCTTC
CSARGWNYGYTF
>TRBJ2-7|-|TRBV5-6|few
TGTGCCAGCAGCCCCTTCCCGTATAGCGGTTTTACCTACGAGCAGTACTTC
CASSPFPYSGFTYEQYF
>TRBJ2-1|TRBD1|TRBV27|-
TGTGCCAGCGGATCGACAGGGTACAATGAGCAGTTCTTC
CASGSTGYNEQFF
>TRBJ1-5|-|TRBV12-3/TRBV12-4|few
TGTGCCAGCAGTTACCGGGACAAGTTTAATCAGCCCCAGCATTTT
CASSYRDKFNQPQHF
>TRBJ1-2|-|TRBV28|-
TGTGCCAGCATCCCGGCGGGGGCTTCCTATGGCTACACCTTC
CASIPAGASYGYTF
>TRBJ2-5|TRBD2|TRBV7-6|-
TGTGCCAGCAGCTTTTCCGGCGGGGGTTTGGTTCAAGAGACCCAGTACTTC
CASSFSGGGLVQETQYF
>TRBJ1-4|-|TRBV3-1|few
TGTGCCAGCAGCCAAGGGGGCAGAATAAGCGAAGAACTGTTTTTT
CASSQGGRISEELFF
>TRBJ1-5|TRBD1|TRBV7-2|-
TGTGCCAGCAGCTTCAGGGGGCGACAGCCCCAGCATTTT
CASSFRGRQPQHF
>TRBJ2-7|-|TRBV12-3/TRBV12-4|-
TGTGCCAGCAGGTCCTACCGGGACGGACCCTACGAGCAGTACTTC
CASRSYRDGPYEQYF
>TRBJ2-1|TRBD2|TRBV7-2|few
TGTGCCAGCAGCCCTTGGACTAGCGGGAGTGGGGTTGAGCAGTTCTTC
CASSPWTSGSGVEQFF
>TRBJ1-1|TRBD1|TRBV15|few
TGTGCCACCAGCAGAGATTTAGGACAGGGGAACACTGAAGCTTTCTTT
CATSRDLGQGNTEAFF
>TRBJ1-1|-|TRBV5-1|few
TGCGCCAGCAGCTTGACACAACTGAACACTGAAGCTTTCTTT
CASSLTQLNTEAFF
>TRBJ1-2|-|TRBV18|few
TGTGCCAGCTCAACGTCGCAGGAGACCTATGGCTACACCTTC
CASSTSQETYGYTF
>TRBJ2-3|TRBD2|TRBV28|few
TGTGCCAGCAGTCCGGGGGGACTAGCGGCTGGGGATACGCAGTATTTT
CASSPGGLAAGDTQYF
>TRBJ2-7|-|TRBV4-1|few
TGCGCCAGCAGCGTTCTGACTTCCTACGAGCAGTACTTC
CASSVLTSYEQYF
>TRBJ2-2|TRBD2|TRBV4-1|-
TGCGCCAGCAGCCAAGAACTAGCGGGATTCGTTACCGGGGAGCTGTTTTTT
CASSQELAGFVTGELFF
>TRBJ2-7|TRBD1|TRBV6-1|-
TGTGCCAGCAGTGCAGACAGGGGAAGGGGCTACGAGCAGTACTTC
CASSADRGRGYEQYF
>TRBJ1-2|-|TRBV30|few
TGTGCCTGGAGTGAAGGGAGCGGCTATGGCTACACCTTC
CAWSEGSGYGYTF
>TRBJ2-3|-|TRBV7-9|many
TGTGCCAGCACCTTAAACGGAGTAGTCGCAGATACGCAGTATTTT
CASTLNGVVADTQYF
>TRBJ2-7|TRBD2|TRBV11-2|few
TGTGCCAGCAGCTCCCGACTAGCGGTGTCCTACGAGCAGTACTTC
CASSSRLAVSYEQYF
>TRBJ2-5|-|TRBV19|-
TGTGCCAGTAGTATAGGACAGCCTAGACAAGAGACCCAGTACTTC
CASSIGQPRQETQYF
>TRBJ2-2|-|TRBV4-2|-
TGTGCCAGCAGCCAAGAAGCTACGGTTAACACCGGGGAGCTGTTTTTT
CASSQEATVNTGELFF
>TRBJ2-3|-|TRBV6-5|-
TGTGCCAGCAGTTACCCGAGGGACGGGAGTGGAGATACGCAGTATTTT
CASSYPRDGSGDTQYF
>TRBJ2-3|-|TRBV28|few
TGTGCCAGCAACTATCCCGGGACGTCCACAGATACGCAGTATTTT
CASNYPGTSTDTQYF
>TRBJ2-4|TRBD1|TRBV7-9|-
TGTGCCAGCAGCTTAGAGCGACAGGGGTTGAACATTCAGTACTTC
CASSLERQGLNIQYF
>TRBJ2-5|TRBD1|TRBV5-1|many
TGCGCCAGCAGCAAGACAGGGTACCAAGAGACCCAGTACTTC
CASSKTGYQETQYF
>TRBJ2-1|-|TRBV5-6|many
TGTGCCAGCAGTTCCCACAATGAGCAGTTCTTC
CASSSHNEQFF
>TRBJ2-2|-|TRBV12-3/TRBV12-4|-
TGTGCCAGCAGTTTCGGAGGGAGTAGGACCGGGGAGCTGTTTTTT
CASSFGGSRTGELFF
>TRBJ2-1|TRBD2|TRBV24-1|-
TGTGCCACCAGTGATCCGAGTAGCGGGGGGGCAAATGAGCAGTTCTTC
CATSDPSSGGANEQFF
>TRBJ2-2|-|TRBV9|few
TGTGCCAGCAGCGTAGTTACAGGGTCCGGGGAGCTGTTTTTT
CASSVVTGSGELFF
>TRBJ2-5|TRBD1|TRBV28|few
TGTGCCAGCAGTAAAGGTCCAGGGGGCAATGAGCAGTACTTC
CASSKGPGGNEQYF
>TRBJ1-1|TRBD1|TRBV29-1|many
TGCAGTGGACAGGGGAACACTGAAGCTTTCTTT
CSGQGNTEAFF
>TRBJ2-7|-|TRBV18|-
TGTGCCAGCTTCATAGTCGGGGCCAGCTACAATGAGCAGTACTTC
CASFIVGASYNEQYF
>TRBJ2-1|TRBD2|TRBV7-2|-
TGTGCCAGCAGCTTAACCCGACTAGCGGGGGCCTACAATGAGCAGTTCTTC
CASSLTRLAGAYNEQFF
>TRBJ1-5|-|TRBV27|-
TGTGCCAGCAGTTTCGGGGGTTGGCAGCCCCAGCATTTT
CASSFGGWQPQHF
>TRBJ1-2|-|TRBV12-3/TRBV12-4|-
TGTGCCAGCAGTTTAGGGGCAGGCTTCTATGGCTACACCTTC
CASSLGAGFYGYTF